These T cell receptor beta chains were read from a single sample in a study of T-cell memory formation after mild COVID-19. TCRdb re-called the 5' RACE reads with MiXCR, one entry per CDR3 protein. The table has fewer than 700,000 distinct CDR3 sequences, less than 25% seen once; the top ten hold around 9.2%. Sequencing was carried out using PBMCs or a T cell subset sorted from them (not recorded which). The receptors derive from an adult woman who had mild COVID-19 (a few samples of this study predate the infection). Cell type and time point are not known. Each CDR3 is given without its conserved first and last residue. The D gene is left open where the match is weak. Size is omitted from some rows. Given values are once, few, many or a class for expanded clones.

J gene,V gene,D gene,CDR3 length,clone size,CDR3 protein
TRBJ2-7,TRBV2,TRBD2,12,few,AYSGTSGNYEQY
TRBJ2-7,TRBV24-1,.,11,few,ATSDGVRVEQY
TRBJ1-1,TRBV6-5,.,14,.,ASSTPEGTPQGEAF
TRBJ1-3,TRBV6-5,.,13,few,ASSYGWGAGNTIY
TRBJ2-1,TRBV12-3/TRBV12-4,.,13,.,ASSLEHKPRNEQF
TRBJ2-2,TRBV30,.,11,.,AWNAGMAGELF
TRBJ1-1,TRBV5-5,TRBD1,12,.,ASRQGFMNTEAF
TRBJ2-7,TRBV7-8,TRBD2,15,.,ASSLAHPGLAAYEQY
TRBJ2-7,TRBV5-1,.,14,few,ASSSIPTGQHYEQY
TRBJ2-3,TRBV12-3/TRBV12-4,TRBD2,14,.,ASSFPGGTGTDTQY
TRBJ2-2,TRBV7-3,.,14,.,ASSLVTRESAGELF
TRBJ2-3,TRBV10-3,.,10,few,AISASDHTQY
TRBJ2-3,TRBV7-6,.,12,.,ASSLWLETDTQY
TRBJ1-2,TRBV5-6,.,13,.,ASSSYTGSNYGYT
TRBJ2-1,TRBV12-3/TRBV12-4,TRBD2,13,few,ASKLAGWPGNEQF
TRBJ1-5,TRBV2,TRBD1,13,.,ASSGTGKGNQPQH
TRBJ1-1,TRBV15,TRBD1,15,few,ATSRDHGQGVGTEAF
TRBJ1-1,TRBV5-1,.,10,few,ASSLRSTEAF
TRBJ2-5,TRBV12-3/TRBV12-4,.,12,.,ASSYREAGETQY
TRBJ2-1,TRBV7-3,TRBD2,12,.,ASSWGLAGDEQF
TRBJ1-2,TRBV5-1,.,12,few,ASATFGGVYGYT
TRBJ2-1,TRBV30,TRBD2,11,many,AWTSGGANEQF
TRBJ1-1,TRBV12-3/TRBV12-4,.,10,.,ASSIGSTEAF
TRBJ1-2,TRBV24-1,.,13,.,ATSDASRGSLGYT
TRBJ1-2,TRBV6-5,.,13,.,ASSYSIEGPGGYT
TRBJ2-7,TRBV7-2,.,13,many,ASSLAGVSSYEQY
TRBJ2-3,TRBV5-1,TRBD1,11,few,ASSRTGVDTQY
TRBJ2-7,TRBV19,TRBD1,13,.,ASSLSHRGGYEQY
TRBJ1-1,TRBV12-3/TRBV12-4,.,12,.,ASSFQAVNTEAF
TRBJ1-1,TRBV6-5,.,14,.,ASSSGTTTSNTEAF
TRBJ2-7,TRBV30,TRBD2,11,.,AWKAGLMYEQY
TRBJ1-2,TRBV5-4,TRBD1,15,.,ASSSGQGLGPSYGYT
TRBJ2-7,TRBV7-2,TRBD2,11,.,ASSALAGDEQY
TRBJ2-7,TRBV6-2/TRBV6-3,TRBD2,12,.,ASRGTSGYYEQY
TRBJ2-3,TRBV5-6,.,10,.,ASSLGRGPKY
TRBJ1-2,TRBV14,.,12,few,ASSRSQEFYGYT
TRBJ2-1,TRBV19,TRBD2,16,few,ASRPGLAGGLRHNEQF
TRBJ2-3,TRBV18,.,12,many,ASSTEGTSDTQY
TRBJ1-5,TRBV7-6,TRBD1,12,.,ASSPLAQGEPQH
TRBJ2-7,TRBV29-1,TRBD2,10,.,SVGEGPYEQY
TRBJ2-7,TRBV6-4,.,13,few,ASSVDSGAPYEQY
TRBJ2-1,TRBV5-1,TRBD2,13,few,ASSSGGRLGNEQF
TRBJ2-1,TRBV6-5,.,14,.,ASISSRRSSYNEQF
TRBJ2-1,TRBV7-9,.,15,.,ASSPRVTGSSYNEQF
TRBJ1-6,TRBV30,.,13,.,AWSVMVGSGSPLH
TRBJ1-2,TRBV7-2,.,13,few,ASSSGTLPNYGYT
TRBJ2-3,TRBV6-5,.,15,.,ASSSLPEGRGTDTQY
TRBJ2-7,TRBV5-6,.,14,few,ASSDTLRPVLDEQY
TRBJ2-1,TRBV6-4,.,11,few,ASSDSKRGEQF
TRBJ2-1,TRBV12-3/TRBV12-4,.,15,few,ASSRGSTNSIRDEQF
TRBJ1-2,TRBV30,.,13,.,ASERAGGANYGYT